The clone carrying this T cell receptor (beta chain) was seen a handful of times. TCR beta chains were sequenced at survey level with immunoSEQ. Repertoires were generated with immunoSEQ multiplex PCR, while TCRdb's copy carries only in-frame clones and drops some. The sample comprises under 55,000 clones, 85% to 95% of which are singletons, and approximately 11% rests with the top ten. CDR1 SGHTA and CDR2 FQGTGA come from the germline V gene. The V gene lost 3 bases and the J gene lost 4 bases, with 13 bases spanning the gap. The CDR3 length is 16 residues. Sequenced sample: PBMCs. The sequence derives from a man in his forties with rheumatoid arthritis. The rearrangement links TRBV7-3 to TRBJ1-6, with no clear D. The CDR3 bases are TGTGCCAGCAGCTTCCAAGGTGTCGGGTATAATTCACCCCTCCACTTT. It specifies CASSFQGVGYNSPLHF.